What follows are 9 T cell receptor beta chains derived from one specimen sequenced in a study of molecular identifiers for immune sequencing clone quantification. In TCRdb, the PCR reads were re-called with MiXCR into one record per CDR3 protein. The sample contains 300,000 to 400,000 distinct CDR3 sequences, 24% of which appear only once. The sequenced material came from naive CD8+ T cells from blood, with Jurkat cell RNA spiked in. The subset is: FACS-sorted CD8+CD4-CCR7+CD45RA+ naive T cells. These receptors originate from a human donor in good health. Some libraries in this study had Jurkat cell RNA spiked in.

This clonotype appeared a few times. The CDR3 here is CASSFTGSPYEQYF. DNA of the CDR3: TGTGCCAGCAGTTTTACAGGGAGTCCCTACGAGCAGTACTTC. The chain joins TRBV27 to TRBJ2-7; the D gene is possibly TRBD1 (6 bases). Germline V gene data show CDR1 as MNHEY and CDR2 as SMNVEV (reference sequence). This CDR3 spans 14 amino acids. The V end was cut by 3 bases, the J end by 2 bases, with 11 bases between.

The CDR3 sequence: CASSESSLRYTDTQYF. In nucleotides, the CDR3 is TGTGCCAGCAGTGAATCGAGCTTGAGATACACAGATACGCAGTATTTT. The chain recombines TRBV6-1 with TRBJ2-3; D unclear. The V gene's germline CDR1 is MNHNS and CDR2 SASEGT. V dropped 2 bases and J dropped 2 bases, with 14 bases sitting between them. This CDR3 is 16 amino acids long.

About this clonotype: The junction differs from germline at one of its ends, possibly a read error. The rearrangement links TRBV6-6 to TRBJ2-3; D call uncertain. This CDR3 region has 12 residues. Germline CDR1 and CDR2: MNHNY and SVGAGI (reference sequence). CDR3 DNA: TGTGCCAGCAGCCGTTTCACAGATACGCTGTATTTT. Amino acid sequence: CASSRFTDTLYF.

This clonotype was seen many times. The chain recombines TRBV12-3 or TRBV12-4 with TRBJ1-2; D is unclear. Trimming left V 7 bases short and J 0 bases short, with 9 bases between. The CDR3 loop spans 13 amino acids. In DNA, the CDR3 is TGTGCCAGCACGGAGGATCCTAACTATGGCTACACCTTC. Encoded protein: CASTEDPNYGYTF.

The chain employs TRBV4-1 and TRBJ2-3; maybe TRBD2 (5 bases). Trimming took 0 bases from V and 1 from J, leaving 5 bases between them. The CDR3 sequence is 14 residues long. The germline V gene encodes CDR1 MGHRA and CDR2 YSYEKL. The CDR3 spells CASSQERGTDTQYF. CDR3 in DNA: TGCGCCAGCAGCCAAGAGCGGGGCACAGATACGCAGTATTTT.

The chain couples TRBV27 to TRBJ2-5; 9 nucleotides align to TRBD1. Germline-derived CDR1 and CDR2 are MNHEY and SMNVEV (reference sequence). J gave up 5 bases and V 5 bases, and 12 bases lay outside the gene matches. CDR3 length: 16 amino acids. The CDR3 protein is CASSQGWTGDGETQYF. The CDR3 coding sequence is TGTGCCAGCAGTCAAGGCTGGACAGGGGACGGGGAGACCCAGTACTTC.

This clonotype was observed a few times. V is TRBV7-9 and J is TRBJ1-2; 8 bases map to TRBD1. Germline V lookup: CDR1 SEHNR, CDR2 FQNEAQ (reference sequence). The CDR3 totals 15 residues. The V and J ends lost 5 bases and 6 bases, in that order; junction bases with no gene match: 11. The CDR3 is CASSEGPGGAHGYTF. Written as DNA, the CDR3 is TGTGCCAGCAGCGAGGGGCCAGGGGGCGCCCATGGCTACACCTTC.

V and J are TRBV12-3 or TRBV12-4 and TRBJ2-1; 12 bases line up with TRBD2. Trimming at V came to 7 bases and at J to 0 bases, leaving 4 bases not matched to a gene. The CDR3 loop spans 16 amino acids. CDR3 region: CASTGLAGSSYNEQFF. The DNA for the CDR3 is TGTGCCAGCACTGGACTAGCGGGAAGCTCCTACAATGAGCAGTTCTTC.

The table lists this clonotype with many counts. The chain links TRBV5-5 to TRBJ1-6; 7 nucleotides agree with TRBD1. Germline V lookup: CDR1 SGHKS, CDR2 YYEKEE (reference sequence). There are 15 residues in the CDR3. Trimming removed 1 base from V and 7 bases from J; junction bases left unmatched: 5. CDR3 sequence: CASSLRGRENSPLHF. CDR3 bases: TGTGCCAGCAGCTTGAGGGGGCGCGAGAATTCACCCCTCCACTTT.